A selection of T cell receptor beta chains follows, all from one sample in a study of blood T cells in healthy people across ages. MiXCR, run by TCRdb on the 5' RACE reads, gives a single entry per CDR3 protein. The sample holds around 320,000 distinct CDR3 sequences; 25% to 30% are singletons and the top ten take about 30%. The specimen was blood. The receptors here all came from a woman in her seventies in good health. The CDR3 runs from the conserved cysteine through the conserved F or W. A D gene is named only where the DNA matches it firmly. Expanded clones get a size class; other rows say once, few or many, or leave the size out.

j_call | v_call | clone_size | d_call | cdr3_length | cdr3_nt | cdr3_aa
TRBJ2-4 | TRBV4-3 | NA | TRBD1 | 21 | TGCGCCAGCAGCCAAGAAGCGGTGGTAGGGGGCATGATGATAGCCAAAAACATTCAGTACTTC | CASSQEAVVGGMMIAKNIQYF
TRBJ2-3 | TRBV19 | NA | NA | 15 | TGTGCCAGTAGTTTCCTACTACAAAGCACAGATACGCAGTATTTT | CASSFLLQSTDTQYF
TRBJ2-3 | TRBV7-2 | NA | NA | 17 | TGTGCCAGCAGCCTCCTGGGCAAGCGAGAGGGCGCAGATACGCAGTATTTT | CASSLLGKREGADTQYF
TRBJ2-7 | TRBV3-1 | NA | NA | 13 | TGTGCCACCACTCGGGCAGGCTACTACGAGCAGTACTTC | CATTRAGYYEQYF
TRBJ1-1 | TRBV29-1 | few | NA | 12 | TGCAGCGTTGATTTTGAGTATGATGAAGCTTTCTTT | CSVDFEYDEAFF
TRBJ2-7 | TRBV20-1 | few | TRBD2 | 14 | TGCAGTGCTAGACGCGGGAGTTTCTCCTACGAGCAGTACTTC | CSARRGSFSYEQYF
TRBJ2-1 | TRBV5-1 | few | NA | 17 | TGCGCCAGCAGACCGCGGAGTCCCACTAGCTCCTACAATGAGCAGTTCTTC | CASRPRSPTSSYNEQFF
TRBJ2-3 | TRBV20-1 | NA | NA | 14 | TGCAGTGCCCCCACAGGGACTCAGGCAGATACGCAGTATTTT | CSAPTGTQADTQYF
TRBJ2-2 | TRBV10-3 | NA | TRBD1 | 14 | TGTGCCATCAGTGAAGGGGGCTACACCGGGGAGCTGTTTTTT | CAISEGGYTGELFF
TRBJ1-1 | TRBV5-1 | NA | NA | 18 | TGCGCCAGCAGTTATGCGTCTGGGGGACGCATTAAGAGCACTGAATCTTTCTTT | CASSYASGGRIKSTESFF
TRBJ2-1 | TRBV20-1 | few | NA | 15 | TGCAGTGCCGTGGAATGGTGGGGGTCTTGGAATGAGCAGTTCTTC | CSAVEWWGSWNEQFF
TRBJ2-7 | TRBV27 | NA | TRBD2 | 15 | TGTACCAGAACACCCGGGACTAGCGGGTCCTACGAGCAGTACTTC | CTRTPGTSGSYEQYF
TRBJ2-2 | TRBV28 | NA | NA | 14 | TGTGCCAGCATCGCCGGTCCGGGAGCCGGGGAGCTGTTTTTT | CASIAGPGAGELFF
TRBJ2-7 | TRBV10-2 | NA | NA | 13 | TGCGCCAGCAGTGTTCGGGAACCCTACGAGCAGTACTTC | CASSVREPYEQYF